What follows are 13 T cell receptor beta chains derived from one specimen sequenced in a study of cytomegalovirus exposure and HLA in healthy donors (dated by TCRdb to the late 2010s). The library was made by the immunoSEQ multiplex PCR assay. TCRdb mirrors the immuneACCESS table, restricted to in-frame sequences. Some clones are absent from its copies; in checked studies, under half trace to an unresolved V gene, and the reason for the others is unknown. This sample has about 98,000 clones in its table, and 87% of those were observed once. Together, the top ten hold 3% to 4% of the sample. The sample comprised PBMCs. These receptors were taken from a woman aged 25 to 39 in good health and CMV-seronegative.

The V call is TRBV5-6, the J call TRBJ2-5; 14 bases map to TRBD2. Germline V lookup: CDR1 SGHDT, CDR2 YYEEEE. Germline trimming cut 2 bases from V and 1 base from J; bases unmatched to any gene: 1. CDR3 size: 16 residues. The CDR3 region has the DNA TGTGCCAGCAGCTTCGGACTAGCGGGGGGCCAAGAGACCCAGTACTTC. It yields the protein CASSFGLAGGQETQYF.

The chain joins TRBV2 to TRBJ1-5, with D perhaps TRBD1 (5 bases). This CDR3 has 14 residues. Deletions cut 5 bases from V and 2 bases from J, with 10 bases between. Germline CDR1 reads SNHLY; CDR2 reads FYNNEI. This CDR3 is CASSYRGRNQPQHF. The DNA for the CDR3 is TGTGCCAGCAGTTATAGGGGTCGCAATCAGCCCCAGCATTTT.

CDR3 in amino acids: CASSLGFSGPLANYGYTF. CDR3 nucleotide sequence: TGCGCCAGCAGCTTGGGCTTTTCAGGGCCGCTAGCTAACTATGGCTACACCTTC. The gene calls are TRBV5-1 and TRBJ1-2, with a weak D call TRBD1 (5 bases). The germline V gene has CDR1 SGHRS and CDR2 YFSETQ. V lost 0 bases and J lost 0, with 18 bases in between. There are 18 residues in the CDR3.

This clone occurred a few times. This chain connects TRBV6-1 to TRBJ2-2, with unresolved D. V dropped 2 bases and J dropped 4 bases, with 8 bases sitting between them. The CDR3 length is 14 residues. CDR1 and CDR2 from the germline V gene are MNHNS and SASEGT. The CDR3 sequence: CASSELPTTGELFF. In nucleotides, the CDR3 is TGTGCCAGCAGTGAACTGCCTACCACCGGGGAGCTGTTTTTT.

V and J are TRBV7-9 and TRBJ1-6; 10 nucleotides agree with TRBD1. Germline loops: CDR1 SEHNR, CDR2 FQNEAQ (reference sequence). J lost 9 bases, V lost 5 bases, and 4 bases had no gene match. The CDR3 covers 14 residues. CDR3 sequence: CASSQDRGFSPLHF. CDR3 DNA: TGTGCCAGCAGCCAGGACAGGGGGTTTTCACCCCTCCACTTT.

The rearrangement links TRBV9 to TRBJ2-7; D might be TRBD1 (6 bases). The CDR3 runs 16 residues. The V gene lost 0 bases and the J gene lost 5 bases, with 18 bases spanning the gap. Germline CDR1 reads SGDLS; CDR2 reads YYNGEE. CDR3 sequence: CASSVGEKGGGNEQYF. CDR3 DNA: TGTGCCAGCAGCGTAGGGGAGAAAGGGGGTGGAAACGAGCAGTACTTC.

This clone was counted a few times. The V gene is TRBV5-4, the J gene TRBJ1-2, with a possible D match to TRBD1 (6 bases). Trimming removed 9 bases at V and 6 bases at J, with 15 bases between. The CDR3 runs 12 residues. Looked up from germline, CDR1 is SGHNT and CDR2 is YYREEE (reference sequence). The CDR3 loop is CAIPLGADGYTF. CDR3 nucleotides: TGTGCCATCCCCTTGGGGGCGGATGGCTACACCTTC.

The chain recombines TRBV6-5 with TRBJ1-5, with 7 bases that match TRBD1. CDR1 is MNHEY, CDR2 SVGAGI, per germline. Losses at the gene ends were 6 bases for V and 6 bases for J; bases not matched to a gene: 2. This CDR3 spans 12 amino acids. The CDR3 sequence is CASRTGSQPQHF. In DNA form, the CDR3 reads TGTGCCAGCAGGACAGGGTCTCAGCCCCAGCATTTT.

The V gene is TRBV10-3, the J gene TRBJ1-2, with 10 nucleotides matching TRBD1. Unmatched junction bases numbered 8, after V lost 8 bases and J lost 8 bases. The CDR3 sequence is 13 residues long. Germline V gene data show CDR1 as ENHRY and CDR2 as SYGVKD. The CDR3 loop is CAIGDRGTHGYTF. The CDR3 coding sequence is TGTGCCATCGGGGACAGGGGTACTCACGGCTACACCTTC.

The V gene is TRBV14, the J gene TRBJ2-1, with 9 positions matching TRBD2. V gave up 0 bases and J gave up 8 bases; unmatched junction bases: 11. The germline CDR1 and CDR2 sequences are SGHDN and FVKESK. The CDR3 sequence is 17 residues long. The CDR3 loop reads CASSQDLAGPHRDEQFF. The CDR3 DNA follows: TGTGCCAGCAGCCAAGATCTAGCGGGACCCCATAGGGATGAGCAGTTCTTC. The variable domain in full, with the rest retrieved from reference TRBV14 and TRBJ2-1, is EAGVTQFPSHSVIEKGQTVTLRCDPISGHDNLYWYRRVMGKEIKFLLHFVKESKQDESGMPNNRFLAERTGGTYSTLKVQPAELEDSGVYFCASSQDLAGPHRDEQFFGPGTRLTVL.

The V and J genes are TRBV7-9 and TRBJ2-7, with 8 positions matching TRBD1. Germline V gives CDR1 SEHNR, CDR2 FQNEAQ (reference sequence). Unmatched junction bases numbered 7, after V lost 5 bases and J lost 7 bases. CDR3 size: 13 residues. As DNA, the CDR3 is TGTGCCAGCAGCCGGGACAGGTCGGGAGAGCAGTACTTC. It codes for CASSRDRSGEQYF. Based on the CDR3 plus reference TRBV7-9 and TRBJ2-7, the full variable domain is DTGVSQNPRHKITKRGQNVTFRCDPISEHNRLYWYRQTLGQGPEFLTYFQNEAQLEKSRLLSDRFSAERPKGSFSTLEIQRTEQGDSAMYLCASSRDRSGEQYFGPGTRLTVT.

V and J are TRBV6-1 and TRBJ1-5, with D perhaps matching TRBD1 (5 bases). CDR1 and CDR2 (germline): MNHNS, SASEGT. V lost 2 bases to trimming and J lost 7 bases, with 12 bases between them. The CDR3 extends over 14 amino acids. The chain's CDR3 is CASSEWGGEQPQHF. CDR3 DNA: TGTGCCAGCAGTGAATGGGGAGGGGAGCAGCCCCAGCATTTT.

The gene calls are TRBV28 and TRBJ1-1; TRBD1 matches 8 bases. Unmatched junction bases numbered 4, after V lost 4 bases and J lost 3 bases. The CDR3 extends over 14 amino acids. CDR1 and CDR2 (germline): MDHEN, SYDVKM. DNA for the CDR3: TGTGCCAGCAGTTCCTCCAGGGGGCACACTGAAGCTTTCTTT. Translation gives CASSSSRGHTEAFF.